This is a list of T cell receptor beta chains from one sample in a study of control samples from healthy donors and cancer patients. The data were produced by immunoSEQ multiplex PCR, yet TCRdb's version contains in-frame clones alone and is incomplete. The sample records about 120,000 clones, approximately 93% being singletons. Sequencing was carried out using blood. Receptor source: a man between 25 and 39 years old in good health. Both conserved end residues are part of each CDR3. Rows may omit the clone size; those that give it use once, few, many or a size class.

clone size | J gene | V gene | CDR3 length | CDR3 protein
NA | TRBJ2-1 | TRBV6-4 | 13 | CASSDSTNNEQFF
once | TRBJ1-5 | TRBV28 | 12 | CASSWSNQPQHF
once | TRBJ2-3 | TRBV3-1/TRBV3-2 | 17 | CASSQVWSSWGQDTQYF
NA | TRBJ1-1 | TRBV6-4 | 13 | CASSDRAGNEAFF
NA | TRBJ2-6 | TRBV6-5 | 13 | CASRDSGANVLTF
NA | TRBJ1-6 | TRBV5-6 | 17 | CASSLTAGAVLGSPLHF
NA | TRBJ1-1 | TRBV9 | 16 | CASSPPSTGLRTEAFF
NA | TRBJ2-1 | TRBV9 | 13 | CASSVGSNNEQFF
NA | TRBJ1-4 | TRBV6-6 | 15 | CASSLLGHLNEKLFF
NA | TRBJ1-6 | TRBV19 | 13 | CAIPGGSNSPLHF
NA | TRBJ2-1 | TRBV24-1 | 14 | CATASAGGASEQFF
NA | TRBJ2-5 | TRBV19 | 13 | CASSPSFLETQYF
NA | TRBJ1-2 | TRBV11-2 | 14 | CASSFPGQHYGYTF
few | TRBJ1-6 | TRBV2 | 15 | CASSGSRGENSPLHF
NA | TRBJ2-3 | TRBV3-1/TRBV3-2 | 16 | CASSPRQRLPTDTQYF
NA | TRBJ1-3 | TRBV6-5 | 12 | CASRVSGNTIYF
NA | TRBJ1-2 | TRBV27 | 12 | CASSLRGSGYTF
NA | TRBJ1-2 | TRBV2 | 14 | CASVWDRGLAGYTF
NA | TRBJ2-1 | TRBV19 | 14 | CASIKGVGGNEQFF
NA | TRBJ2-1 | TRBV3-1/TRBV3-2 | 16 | CASSQEWGLASDEQFF
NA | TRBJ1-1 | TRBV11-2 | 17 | CASSLDWAQGVVTEAFF
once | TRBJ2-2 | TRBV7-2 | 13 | CASSRPQGGELFF
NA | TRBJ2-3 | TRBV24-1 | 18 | CATSDPQLAGASTDTQYF
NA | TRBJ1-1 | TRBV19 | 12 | CASSETDTEAFF
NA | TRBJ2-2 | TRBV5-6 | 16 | CASRGTSGENTGELFF
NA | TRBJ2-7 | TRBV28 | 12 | CASSYGGQVQYF
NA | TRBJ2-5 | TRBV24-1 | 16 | CATSDQGTDQQETQYF
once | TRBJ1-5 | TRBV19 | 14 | CATRGEYSNQPQHF
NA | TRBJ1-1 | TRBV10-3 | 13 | CAISEYGGSEAFF
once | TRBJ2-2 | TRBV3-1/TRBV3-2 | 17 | CASSQAQGAYNTGELFF
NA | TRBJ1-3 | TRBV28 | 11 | CASSSGNTIYF
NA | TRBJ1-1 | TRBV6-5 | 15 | CASSKDGTDKSEAFF
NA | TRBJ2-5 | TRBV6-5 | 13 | CASSYMVAETQYF
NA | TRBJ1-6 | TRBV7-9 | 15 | CASSGRTGDNSPLHF
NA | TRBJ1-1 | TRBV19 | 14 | CASSIVGGGTEAFF
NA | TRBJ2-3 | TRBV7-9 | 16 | CASSTLSWGEADTQYF
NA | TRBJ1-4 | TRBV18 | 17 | CASSQKQGSPTNEKLFF
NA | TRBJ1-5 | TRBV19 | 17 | CASSIGVRQGGNQPQHF
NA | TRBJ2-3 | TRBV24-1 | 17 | CATSDPWETGNADTQYF
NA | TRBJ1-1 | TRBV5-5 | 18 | CASSLGHPAGRKGTEAFF
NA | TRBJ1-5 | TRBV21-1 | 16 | CASSKAGRLGGQPQHF
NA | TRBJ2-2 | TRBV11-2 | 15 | CASSLVEGTSGELFF
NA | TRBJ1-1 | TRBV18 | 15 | CASSPSADGYTEAFF
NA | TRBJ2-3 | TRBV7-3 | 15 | CASSVGGASTDTQYF
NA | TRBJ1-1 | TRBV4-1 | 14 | CASSQAVPNTEAFF
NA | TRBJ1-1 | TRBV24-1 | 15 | CATSGGEGANTEAFF
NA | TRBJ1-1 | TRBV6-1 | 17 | CASSEGFPVLMNTEAFF
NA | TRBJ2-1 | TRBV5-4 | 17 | CASSLVVLAGDSSEQFF
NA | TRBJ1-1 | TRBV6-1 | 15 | CASSEIVAANTEAFF
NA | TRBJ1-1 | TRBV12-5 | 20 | CASGLDQWTDRDSSNTEAFF
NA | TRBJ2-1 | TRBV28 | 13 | CASSARAHHEQFF
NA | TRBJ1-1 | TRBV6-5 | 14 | CAIKGAGGNTEAFF
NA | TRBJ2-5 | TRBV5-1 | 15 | CASSQNRGPKETQYF
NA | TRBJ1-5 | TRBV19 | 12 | CASSSERGPQHF
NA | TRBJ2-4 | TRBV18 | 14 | CASSPRTGRGDQYF
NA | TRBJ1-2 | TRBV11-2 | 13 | CASSSYRQNGYTF